The 13 T cell receptor beta chains presented below share a single source sample, sequenced in a study of response to subunit inactivated influenza vaccine. MiXCR, run by TCRdb on the RT-PCR reads, gives a single entry per CDR3 protein. Among about 700,000 distinct CDR3 sequences, about 15% were seen once, and the ten largest hold around 6.5%. Sequenced here: PBMCs from blood, sampled around 15 days before vaccination. Every receptor here comes from a man aged 50-60 years who received an inactivated influenza vaccine.

The chain combines TRBV27 with TRBJ2-1, with D maybe TRBD2 (6 bases). V was cut by 6 bases and J by 14 bases, with 14 bases left in between. CDR3 length: 11 residues. Germline V gives CDR1 MNHEY, CDR2 SMNVEV (reference sequence). For the CDR3, the DNA is TGTGCCAGCAGCCTCGGGACTCGGGAGTTCTTC. Translated, it gives CASSLGTREFF.

The table lists this clonotype with a few counts. The chain joins TRBV6-1 to TRBJ1-1; 7 bases are shared with TRBD1. CDR1 is MNHNS and CDR2 is SASEGT in the germline V gene. V shed 6 bases, J shed 8 bases, and the junction held 9 bases outside the gene matches. The CDR3 is 13 amino acids. CDR3 in amino acids: CASSIYRDREAFF. CDR3 coding DNA: TGTGCCAGCAGCATATACCGGGACAGAGAAGCTTTCTTT.

The genes are TRBV28 and TRBJ2-4; D is perhaps TRBD1 (6 bases). Germline V gene lookup returns CDR1 MDHEN and CDR2 SYDVKM. Trimming pared 2 bases from V and 13 bases from J, leaving 12 bases between. The CDR3 runs to 12 residues. The CDR3 bases are TGTGCCAGCAGTTTAGACAGGCCCCCCCAGTACTTC. This translates into CASSLDRPPQYF.

DNA of the CDR3: TGTGCCAGCAGCTTAGTCAACAGGGTAAGGTACGAGCAGTACTTC. Translation: CASSLVNRVRYEQYF. The chain couples TRBV11-2 to TRBJ2-7, with a tentative D call TRBD1 (6 bases). The CDR3 loop spans 15 amino acids. Trimming pared 1 base from V and 4 bases from J, leaving 14 bases between. The germline CDR1 and CDR2 sequences are SGHAT and FQNNGV. The full variable domain, rest sourced from reference TRBV11-2 and TRBJ2-7, is EAGVAQSPRYKIIEKRQSVAFWCNPISGHATLYWYQQILGQGPKLLIQFQNNGVVDDSQLPKDRFSAERLKGVDSTLKIQPAKLEDSAVYLCASSLVNRVRYEQYFGPGTRLTVT.

Ten or more counts support this clonotype. The CDR3 loop is CASSLVRGTYNEQFF. CDR3 in DNA: TGTGCCAGCAGCTTAGTTAGGGGGACCTACAATGAGCAGTTCTTC. The V gene is TRBV11-2, the J gene TRBJ2-1; a possible D gene is TRBD1 (6 bases). This CDR3 is built from 15 residues. Deletions cut 1 base from V and 2 bases from J, with 9 bases between. Per germline, CDR1 SGHAT and CDR2 FQNNGV.

This clonotype was observed a few times. This chain links TRBV21-1 with TRBJ2-3; the table's D gene call, TRBD2, was not cross checked with the DNA. TRBV21-1 is described as a pseudogene. The CDR3 runs to 16 residues. The CDR3 DNA reads as TGTGCCAGCAGCAAACCTCCCGGGGCTCACACAGATACGCAGTATTTT. Translation: CASSKPPGAHTDTQYF.

Turning to this clonotype: The junction shows a germline mismatch at one end, possibly a read error. The rearrangement uses TRBV12-3 or TRBV12-4 and TRBJ2-7, with a weak D call TRBD1 (7 bases). There are 14 residues in the CDR3. The DNA for the CDR3 is TGTGCCAGCAGTCCAAGCAGGGGGGCCTACGAGCAGTATTTC. This codes for CASSPSRGAYEQYF.

This clonotype was counted ten times or more. The gene calls are TRBV5-1 and TRBJ2-5; D ambiguous. Per the germline V gene, CDR1 is SGHRS and CDR2 is YFSETQ. V dropped 4 bases and J dropped 2 bases, with 12 bases sitting between them. The CDR3 sequence is 14 residues long. The CDR3 DNA sequence: TGCGCCAGCAGCCCGCAGAGCCGTCAAGAGACCCAGTACTTC. It codes for CASSPQSRQETQYF.

This clonotype was picked up a small number of times. In DNA form, the CDR3 reads TGTGCCAGCAGCCCCCCAGGGGCCCCCACAGATACGCAGTATTTT. It yields the protein CASSPPGAPTDTQYF. The gene calls are TRBV6-1 and TRBJ2-3; perhaps TRBD1 as D (6 bases). Per germline, CDR1 MNHNS and CDR2 SASEGT. With 6 bases removed from V and 2 bases from J, the gap between germline ends came to 15 bases. This CDR3 has 15 amino acids.

The rearrangement joins TRBV25-1 to TRBJ2-5, with D possibly TRBD2 on 5 matching bases. The CDR3 loop spans 13 amino acids. Germline values: CDR1 MGHDK, CDR2 SYGVNS. V shed 3 bases and J shed 5 bases, with 10 bases lying between them. DNA for the CDR3: TGTGCCAGCAGTGACGGACTGAGGGAGACCCAGTACTTC. Its translation: CASSDGLRETQYF.

This sequence joins TRBV4-1 and TRBJ2-3; possible D gene TRBD2, 6 bases. This CDR3 has 16 residues. The V gene's germline CDR1 is MGHRA and CDR2 YSYEKL. V lost 0 bases to trimming and J lost 5 bases, with 15 bases between them. CDR3 loop: CASSQDYPGVLDTQYF. DNA for the CDR3: TGCGCCAGCAGCCAAGACTATCCGGGAGTATTAGATACGCAGTATTTT.

This clonotype has just a few counts. The chain recombines TRBV11-2 with TRBJ2-2; D unresolved. Trimming removed 8 bases from V and 6 bases from J, with 4 bases in between. CDR1 SGHAT and CDR2 FQNNGV come from the germline V gene. The length of the CDR3 is 10 residues. CDR3 coding DNA: TGTGCCAGCTTGGCCGGGGAGCTGTTTTTT. Protein: CASLAGELFF. Together with reference TRBV11-2 and TRBJ2-2, the CDR3 gives the full variable domain: EAGVAQSPRYKIIEKRQSVAFWCNPISGHATLYWYQQILGQGPKLLIQFQNNGVVDDSQLPKDRFSAERLKGVDSTLKIQPAKLEDSAVYLCASLAGELFFGEGSRLTVL.

The chain carries TRBV7-2 and TRBJ2-7; the D gene is possibly TRBD1 (6 bases). Trimming removed 4 bases from V and 1 base from J, with 11 bases in between. Germline assignment: CDR1 SGHTA and CDR2 FQGNSA. The CDR3 spans 14 residues. CDR3 bases: TGTGCCAGCAGCTCCGTAACAGGGTCCTACGAGCAGTACTTC. Translating it yields CASSSVTGSYEQYF.